This T cell receptor beta chain originates from a study of radiotherapy plus CTLA-4 blockade in lung cancer. Sequencing used immunoSEQ multiplex PCR; TCRdb keeps in-frame clones, though not all of them. This sample has about 85,000 clones, with approximately 83% found just once. The CDR3 extends over 13 amino acids. V lost 4 bases, J lost 1 base, and 5 bases lay in between. Per germline, CDR1 MNHNS and CDR2 SASEGT. The gene calls are TRBV6-1 and TRBJ1-5; no reliable D call. This specimen was peripheral blood, taken from a patient treated with radiotherapy plus ipilimumab. The sequence was collected from a human donor with non-small cell lung cancer who had a partial response to radiotherapy plus ipilimumab. This CDR3 reads CASSVLSNQPQHF. Written as DNA, the CDR3 is TGTGCCAGCAGTGTCTTGAGCAATCAGCCCCAGCATTTT.